The sample holds many counts of the clone carrying this T cell receptor (beta chain). Amplified TCR beta CDR3 regions came from RNA transcripts. HTBI primers were employed in a first-round RT-PCR of the TCR CDR3. TCRdb used MiXCR to reprocess the multiplex PCR reads, holding one entry per CDR3 protein. The sample includes around 200,000 distinct CDR3 sequences, 15% to 20% of them seen just once. There are 15 residues in the CDR3. The ends were cut back, 1 base at V and 2 bases at J, with 11 bases in the middle. This sample was included in a study of T cells in Graves' hyperthyroidism and ophthalmopathy.

The sample consisted of blood. V is TRBV12-3 or TRBV12-4 and J is TRBJ1-1; unclear D gene. The sequence was obtained from a man aged 40-49 years with Graves' hyperthyroidism. The CDR3 DNA reads as TGTGCCAGCAGTTTAGGCGACGGGCAAAACACTGAAGCTTTCTTT. Translating it yields CASSLGDGQNTEAFF.